What follows are 9 T cell receptor beta chains derived from one specimen sequenced in a study of human T cells and chemical hapten exposure. TCRdb processed the RACE reads anew with MiXCR; each CDR3 protein has one entry. The data contain under 200,000 distinct CDR3 sequences, roughly 15% of them singletons. Documented time point: patch test 1, 2 weeks after DPC sensitization. Stated treatment: therapeutic diphenylcyclopropenone sensitization with weekly scalp DPC. Material: whole blood, obtained in connection with sensitization to the hapten diphenylcyclopropenone (DPC). The receptors stem from a woman aged 25 to 39 with alopecia areata. Some clones in this sample may be carry-over from other donors' samples.

This clonotype was recorded at least ten times. The chain employs TRBV20-1 and TRBJ1-5; TRBD1 aligns across 11 bases. Germline assignment: CDR1 DFQATT and CDR2 SNEGSKA (reference sequence). This CDR3 contains 15 residues. Trimming at V came to 0 bases and at J to 6 bases, leaving 4 bases not matched to a gene. Here the CDR3 reads CSARDIGTGGQPQHF. As DNA, the CDR3 is TGCAGTGCTAGAGATATCGGGACAGGGGGTCAGCCCCAGCATTTT.

This clonotype was seen repeatedly, ten times or more. The CDR3 protein is CASSLGQIGANVLTF. In DNA, the CDR3 is TGTGCCAGCAGTCTGGGACAGATTGGGGCCAACGTCCTGACTTTC. The genes are TRBV28 and TRBJ2-6, with 7 bases lining up with TRBD1. Trimming cost V 5 bases and J 3 bases; bases outside gene matches: 4. Germline CDR1 MDHEN, CDR2 SYDVKM. CDR3 length equals 15 residues.

As concerns this clonotype: A junction end diverges from the germline sequence, so it may reflect a read error. The chain combines TRBV2 with TRBJ2-3; unclear D gene. CDR1 is SNHLY, CDR2 FYNNEI, per germline. This CDR3 has 12 residues. In nucleotides, the CDR3 is TGTGCCAGCCGTGACAACTCAGATACGCAGTATTTT. Translating gives CASRDNSDTQYF.

Only a few counts were recorded for this clonotype. CDR3 bases: TGTGCCAGCAGCTTAGAGGGGGGACTAGCGTCCGCAGATACGCAGTATTTT. Its protein is CASSLEGGLASADTQYF. The chain links TRBV7-2 to TRBJ2-3, with 10 positions matching TRBD2. Losses at the gene ends were 1 base for V and 4 bases for J; bases not matched to a gene: 8. This CDR3 has 17 amino acids. The germline V gene encodes CDR1 SGHTA and CDR2 FQGNSA.

CDR3 protein: CAIRGTYNEQFF. For the CDR3, the DNA is TGTGCCATCAGGGGGACGTACAATGAGCAGTTCTTC. V is TRBV10-3 and J is TRBJ2-1, with D perhaps given as TRBD1 or TRBD2 (5 bases each). Germline values: CDR1 ENHRY, CDR2 SYGVKD. The CDR3 loop spans 12 amino acids. Deletions cut 6 bases from V and 4 bases from J, with 7 bases between.

This clonotype showed up just a few times. The chain recombines TRBV7-6 with TRBJ2-7, with 10 bases identical to TRBD2. J lost 4 bases, V lost 10 bases, and 13 bases had no gene match. This CDR3 is built from 15 residues. CDR1 and CDR2 (germline): SGHVS, FNYEAQ. This CDR3 is CATLGLAGVRYEQYF. The CDR3 coding sequence is TGTGCCACCCTCGGGCTAGCGGGAGTAAGGTACGAGCAGTACTTC.

The V and J genes are TRBV7-2 and TRBJ1-1, with D possibly being TRBD1 (6 bases). V was shortened by 1 base and J by 4 bases, with 10 bases between the two germline ends. From germline, CDR1 is SGHTA and CDR2 FQGNSA. The CDR3 loop spans 14 amino acids. DNA of the CDR3: TGTGCCAGCAGCTTAGGGGGGCTGGTCACTGAAGCTTTCTTT. Translated: CASSLGGLVTEAFF.

This clonotype has just a few counts. The chain has TRBV24-1 and TRBJ1-5; D is undetermined. The CDR3 consists of 12 residues. Germline CDR1 and CDR2: KGHDR and SFDVKD. Deletions cut 5 bases from V and 4 bases from J, with 5 bases between. The CDR3 nucleotides read TGTGCCACCAGTGCACAGAATCAGCCCCAGCATTTT. It is translated as CATSAQNQPQHF.

V and J are TRBV5-1 and TRBJ2-1; D gene unclear. Per the germline V gene, CDR1 is SGHRS and CDR2 is YFSETQ. V was clipped by 0 bases and J by 4 bases, with 5 bases between them. CDR3 length: 13 residues. The CDR3 is CASSLETYNEQFF. CDR3 coding DNA: TGCGCCAGCAGCTTGGAGACGTACAATGAGCAGTTCTTC.